These 14 T cell receptor beta chains originate from one sample sequenced in a study of T cells after yellow fever vaccination. TCRdb fed the 5' RACE reads into MiXCR, producing one record per CDR3 protein. In the table there are roughly 240,000 distinct CDR3 sequences, about 7% of which are singletons. The source material was CD4+ T cells sorted from PBMCs, sampled on the day of the yellow fever booster vaccination. The receptors shown here come from a man aged 25 to 45 who received the YFV17D yellow fever vaccine.

This clonotype appeared a few times. This chain links TRBV29-1 with TRBJ1-2; TRBD1 aligns across 11 bases. The CDR3 runs 14 residues. V lost 6 bases and J lost 4; bases outside the gene matches: 7. Germline V lookup: CDR1 SQVTM, CDR2 ANQGSEA. DNA of the CDR3: TGCAGCGTCAAGGGGACAGGGGGTCCCTATGGCTACACCTTC. It codes for CSVKGTGGPYGYTF.

V usage is TRBV29-1 and J usage is TRBJ2-5; 8 bases align to TRBD2. J lost 2 bases, V lost 6 bases, and 8 bases had no gene match. The CDR3 is 14 residues long. Germline V CDR1 and CDR2: SQVTM, ANQGSEA. The CDR3 DNA sequence: TGCAGCGTCCCCTTAGCGGGAAGGCAAGAGACCCAGTACTTC. Its protein is CSVPLAGRQETQYF.

This clonotype was counted a few times. The V call is TRBV23-1, the J call TRBJ1-4, with D possibly TRBD1 on 6 matching bases. TRBV23-1 is flagged as an ORF with uncertain function. V was pared by 6 bases and J by 8 bases, with 22 bases between. The CDR3 is made up of 16 amino acids. DNA for the CDR3: TGCGCCAGCAGCCGGTCAGGGGTCAACCGAGGGGAAAAACTGTTTTTT. This encodes CASSRSGVNRGEKLFF.

This clonotype was seen ten or more times. The chain couples TRBV27 to TRBJ2-5; a possible D gene is TRBD2 (6 bases). The germline V gene has CDR1 MNHEY and CDR2 SMNVEV (reference sequence). The CDR3 runs 14 residues. V was shortened by 3 bases and J by 5 bases, with 13 bases between the two germline ends. The CDR3 region has the DNA TGTGCCAGCAGTTTGGAGGGGCCTTGGGAGACCCAGTACTTC. Translating it yields CASSLEGPWETQYF.

V and J are TRBV7-2 and TRBJ1-1, with D uncertain. CDR1 and CDR2 (germline): SGHTA, FQGNSA. Trimming removed 0 bases from V and 2 bases from J, with 13 bases in between. The CDR3 sequence is 16 residues long. The DNA of the CDR3 is TGTGCCAGCAGCTTAGCAGCCTGGTCCGTAAACACTGAAGCTTTCTTT. It is translated as CASSLAAWSVNTEAFF.

V gene TRBV20-1 combines with J gene TRBJ2-1; 8 bases line up with TRBD2. Germline trimming cut 7 bases from V and 9 bases from J; bases unmatched to any gene: 14. The CDR3 is 14 residues long. The germline V gene has CDR1 DFQATT and CDR2 SNEGSKA (reference sequence). In DNA form, the CDR3 reads TGCAGTGGTACGCCCGGGACTAGAGTCGTTGAGCAGTTCTTC. Translating gives CSGTPGTRVVEQFF.

At least ten counts were recorded for this clonotype. The V gene is TRBV27, the J gene TRBJ2-4; no definite D call. This CDR3 spans 15 amino acids. Germline V gives CDR1 MNHEY, CDR2 SMNVEV (reference sequence). The germline V and J ends were trimmed by 5 bases and 0 bases, with 11 bases remaining between them. The CDR3 DNA reads as TGTGCCAGCAGTCCTTCGACACTAGCCAAAAACATTCAGTACTTC. Protein: CASSPSTLAKNIQYF.

At least ten counts were recorded for this clonotype. The genes are TRBV7-2 and TRBJ2-2; D is perhaps TRBD1 (5 bases). V was shortened by 4 bases and J by 6 bases, with 9 bases between the two germline ends. This CDR3 spans 13 amino acids. In germline, CDR1 is SGHTA, CDR2 FQGNSA. CDR3 nucleotide sequence: TGTGCCAGCAGCTCCTTGGGGCCCGGGGAGCTGTTTTTT. It yields the protein CASSSLGPGELFF.

This clonotype was seen a handful of times. The genes are TRBV6-2 or TRBV6-3 and TRBJ2-7; 7 bases are shared with TRBD2. The germline V gene encodes CDR1 MNHEY and CDR2 SVGEGT. This CDR3 is 14 amino acids long. The J segment lost 6 bases and the V segment lost 7 bases, leaving 12 bases of the junction unmatched. As DNA, the CDR3 is TGTGCCAGCACCTTCTCAGGGACTACACTCGAGCAGTACTTC. Encoded protein: CASTFSGTTLEQYF.

In its sample, this clonotype was seen a few times. The V gene is TRBV5-1, the J gene TRBJ1-5; no reliable D call. Germline V CDR1 and CDR2: SGHRS, YFSETQ. This CDR3 is built from 13 residues. Trimming left V 0 bases short and J 4 bases short, with 5 bases between. In DNA form, the CDR3 reads TGCGCCAGCAGCTTGGCGGTTAATCAGCCCCAGCATTTT. It encodes CASSLAVNQPQHF.

The sample holds a few counts of this clonotype. The V gene is TRBV15, the J gene TRBJ1-3; tentatively, D is TRBD1 (5 bases). CDR3 length equals 16 residues. Germline CDR1 is LNHNV and CDR2 is YYDKDF (reference sequence). The V gene lost 5 bases and the J gene lost 2 bases, with 16 bases spanning the gap. CDR3 nucleotide sequence: TGTGCCACCAGCGGCCGGGACCTAGGGGCTGGAAACACCATATATTTT. Amino acid sequence: CATSGRDLGAGNTIYF.

The chain is built from TRBV5-6 and TRBJ1-2; D call uncertain. From germline, CDR1 is SGHDT and CDR2 YYEEEE. The V and J ends lost 0 bases and 3 bases respectively, with 9 bases between them. The CDR3 spans 14 residues. CDR3: CASSLGPDDYGYTF. CDR3 DNA sequence: TGTGCCAGCAGCTTGGGGCCCGACGACTATGGCTACACCTTC.

This clonotype has only a few counts. V and J are TRBV7-2 and TRBJ2-7; 7 bases map to TRBD2. After removal of 5 bases from V and 2 bases from J, the junction contained 12 bases not matched to a gene. Germline V gene lookup returns CDR1 SGHTA and CDR2 FQGNSA. The CDR3 covers 16 residues. CDR3 protein: CASSNRIAGLTYEQYF. For the CDR3, the DNA is TGTGCCAGCAGCAACCGCATAGCGGGCCTCACCTACGAGCAGTACTTC.

The CDR3 reads CASGDSYQETQYF. The CDR3 region has the DNA TGCGCCAGCGGGGACAGCTACCAAGAGACCCAGTACTTC. V and J are TRBV10-2 and TRBJ2-5, with 7 bases matching TRBD1. CDR3 length: 13 residues. Losses at the gene ends were 8 bases for V and 0 bases for J; bases not matched to a gene: 3. Per germline, CDR1 WSHSY and CDR2 SAAADI.